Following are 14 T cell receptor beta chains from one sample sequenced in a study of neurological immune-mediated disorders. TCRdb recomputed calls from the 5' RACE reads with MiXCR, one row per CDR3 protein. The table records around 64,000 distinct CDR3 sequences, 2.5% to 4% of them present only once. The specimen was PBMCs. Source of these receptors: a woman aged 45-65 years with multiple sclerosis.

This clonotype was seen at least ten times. The CDR3 sequence: CSATSRGRAEAFF. CDR3 DNA: TGCAGTGCTACGAGTCGGGGGCGGGCTGAAGCTTTCTTT. The chain couples TRBV20-1 to TRBJ1-1; D perhaps matches TRBD1 (6 bases). The germline V gene encodes CDR1 DFQATT and CDR2 SNEGSKA (reference sequence). The V end lost 4 bases, the J end lost 6 bases, and 15 bases lay between the germline ends. The CDR3 runs to 13 residues.

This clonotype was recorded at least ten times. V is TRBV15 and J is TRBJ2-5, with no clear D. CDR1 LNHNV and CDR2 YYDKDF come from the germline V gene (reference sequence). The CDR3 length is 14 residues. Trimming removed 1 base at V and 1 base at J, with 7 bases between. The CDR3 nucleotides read TGTGCCACCAGCAGAGGACCCGTCCAAGAGACCCAGTACTTC. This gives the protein CATSRGPVQETQYF.

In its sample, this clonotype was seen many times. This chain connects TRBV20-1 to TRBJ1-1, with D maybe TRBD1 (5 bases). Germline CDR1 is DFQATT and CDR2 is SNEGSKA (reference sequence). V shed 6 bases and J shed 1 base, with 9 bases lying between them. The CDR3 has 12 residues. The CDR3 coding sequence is TGCAGTGCGGTAAGGGGGAACACTGAAGCTTTCTTT. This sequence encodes CSAVRGNTEAFF.

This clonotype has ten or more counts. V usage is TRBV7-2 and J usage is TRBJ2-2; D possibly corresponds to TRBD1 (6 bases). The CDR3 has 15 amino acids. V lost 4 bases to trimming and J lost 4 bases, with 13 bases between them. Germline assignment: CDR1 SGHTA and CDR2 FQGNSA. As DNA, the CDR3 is TGTGCCAGCAGCTGGGCCAGGGGATTCACCGGGGAGCTGTTTTTT. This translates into CASSWARGFTGELFF.

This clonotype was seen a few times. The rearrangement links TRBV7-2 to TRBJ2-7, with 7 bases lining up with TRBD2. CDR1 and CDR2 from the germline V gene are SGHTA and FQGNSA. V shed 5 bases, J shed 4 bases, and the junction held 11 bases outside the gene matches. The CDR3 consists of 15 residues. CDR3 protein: CASSGWASGTYEQYF. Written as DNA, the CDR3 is TGTGCCAGCAGCGGGTGGGCTAGCGGAACTTACGAGCAGTACTTC.

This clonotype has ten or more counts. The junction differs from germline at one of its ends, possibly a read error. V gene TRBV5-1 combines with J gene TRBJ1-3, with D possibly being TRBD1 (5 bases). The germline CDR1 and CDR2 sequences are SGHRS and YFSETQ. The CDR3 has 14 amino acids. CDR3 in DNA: TGCGCCAGCAGCCCTGGGACCGCCGGCGGGCCTGGGAATTTT. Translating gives CASSPGTAGGPGNF.

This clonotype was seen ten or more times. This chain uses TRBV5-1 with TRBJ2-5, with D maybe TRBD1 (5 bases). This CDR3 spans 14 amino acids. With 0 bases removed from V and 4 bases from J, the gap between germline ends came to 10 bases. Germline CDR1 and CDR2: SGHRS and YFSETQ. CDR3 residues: CASSLGSGSETQYF. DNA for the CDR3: TGCGCCAGCAGCTTGGGGTCAGGGTCAGAGACCCAGTACTTC.

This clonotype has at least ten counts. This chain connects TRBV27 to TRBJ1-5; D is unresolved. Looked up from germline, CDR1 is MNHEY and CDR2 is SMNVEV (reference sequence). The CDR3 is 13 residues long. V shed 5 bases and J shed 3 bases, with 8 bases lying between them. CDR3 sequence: CASSPGYNQPQHF. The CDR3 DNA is TGTGCCAGCAGTCCCGGGTACAATCAGCCCCAGCATTTT.

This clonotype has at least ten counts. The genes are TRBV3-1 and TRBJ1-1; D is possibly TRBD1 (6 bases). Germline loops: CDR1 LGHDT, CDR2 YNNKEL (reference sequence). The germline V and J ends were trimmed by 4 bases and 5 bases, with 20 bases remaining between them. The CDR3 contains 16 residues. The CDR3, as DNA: TGTGCCAGCAGCCGAAGGGGGACGGGTTGGGAGACTGAAGCTTTCTTT. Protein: CASSRRGTGWETEAFF.

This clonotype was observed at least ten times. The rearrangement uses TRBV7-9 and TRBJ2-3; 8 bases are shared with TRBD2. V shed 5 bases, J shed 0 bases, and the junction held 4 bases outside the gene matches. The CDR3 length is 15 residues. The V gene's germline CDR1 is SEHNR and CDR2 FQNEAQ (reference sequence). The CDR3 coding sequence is TGTGCCAGCAGCCCCAGCGGGAGTAGCACAGATACGCAGTATTTT. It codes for CASSPSGSSTDTQYF.

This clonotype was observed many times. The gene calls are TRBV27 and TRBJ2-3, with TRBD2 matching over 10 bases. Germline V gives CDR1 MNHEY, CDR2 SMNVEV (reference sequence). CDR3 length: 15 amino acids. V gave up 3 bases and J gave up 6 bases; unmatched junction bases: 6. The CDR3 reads CASSFGLAVGDTQYF. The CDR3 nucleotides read TGTGCCAGCAGTTTTGGACTAGCGGTAGGGGATACGCAGTATTTT.

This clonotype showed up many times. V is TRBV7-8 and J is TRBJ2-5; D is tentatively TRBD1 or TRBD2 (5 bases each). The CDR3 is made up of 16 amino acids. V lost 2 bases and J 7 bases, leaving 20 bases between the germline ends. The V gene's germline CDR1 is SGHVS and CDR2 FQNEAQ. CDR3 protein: CASSLIYSRAGGTQYF. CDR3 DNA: TGTGCCAGCAGCTTAATTTACTCGCGGGCTGGGGGGACCCAGTACTTC.

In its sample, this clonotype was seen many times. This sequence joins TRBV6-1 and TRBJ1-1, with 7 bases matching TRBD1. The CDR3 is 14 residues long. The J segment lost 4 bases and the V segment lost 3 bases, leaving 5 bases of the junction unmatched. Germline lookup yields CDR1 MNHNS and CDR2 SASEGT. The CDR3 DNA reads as TGTGCCAGCAGTGATACAGGGGAGACCACTGAAGCTTTCTTT. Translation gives CASSDTGETTEAFF.

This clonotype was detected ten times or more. CDR3 DNA: TGTGCCAGCAGCAACCGGGACAGGTTTGAAGCTTTCTTT. It codes for CASSNRDRFEAFF. The chain joins TRBV9 to TRBJ1-1; 8 bases agree with TRBD1. The V gene's germline CDR1 is SGDLS and CDR2 YYNGEE. Germline trimming cut 4 bases from V and 7 bases from J; bases unmatched to any gene: 6. The CDR3 extends over 13 amino acids.